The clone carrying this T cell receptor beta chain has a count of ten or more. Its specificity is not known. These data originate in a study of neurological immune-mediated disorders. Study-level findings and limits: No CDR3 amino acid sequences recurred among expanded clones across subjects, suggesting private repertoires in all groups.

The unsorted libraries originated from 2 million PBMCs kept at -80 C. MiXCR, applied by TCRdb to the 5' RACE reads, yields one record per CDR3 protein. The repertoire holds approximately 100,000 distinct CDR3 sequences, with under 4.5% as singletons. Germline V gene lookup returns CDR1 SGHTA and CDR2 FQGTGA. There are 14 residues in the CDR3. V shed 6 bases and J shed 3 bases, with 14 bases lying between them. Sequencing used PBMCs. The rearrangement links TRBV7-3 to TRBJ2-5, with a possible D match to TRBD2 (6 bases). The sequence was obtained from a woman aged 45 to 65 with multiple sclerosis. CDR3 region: CASRSPGGEETQYF. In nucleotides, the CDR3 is TGTGCCAGCAGGTCCCCCGGGGGTGAAGAGACCCAGTACTTC.